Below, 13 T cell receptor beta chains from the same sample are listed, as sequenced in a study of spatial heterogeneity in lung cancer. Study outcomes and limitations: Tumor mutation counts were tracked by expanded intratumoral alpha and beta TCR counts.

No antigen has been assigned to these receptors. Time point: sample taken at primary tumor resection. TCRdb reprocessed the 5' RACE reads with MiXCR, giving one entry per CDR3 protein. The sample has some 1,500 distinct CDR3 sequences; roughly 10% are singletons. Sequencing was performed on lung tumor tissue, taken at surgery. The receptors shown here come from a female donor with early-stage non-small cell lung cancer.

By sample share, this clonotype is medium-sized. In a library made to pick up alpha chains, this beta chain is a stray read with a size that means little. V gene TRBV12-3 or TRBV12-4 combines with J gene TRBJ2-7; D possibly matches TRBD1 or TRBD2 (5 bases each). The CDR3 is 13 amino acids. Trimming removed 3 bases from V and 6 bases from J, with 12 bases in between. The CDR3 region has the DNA TGTGCCAGCAGTTTGGGACCGCGCGGCGAGCAGTACTTC. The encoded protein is CASSLGPRGEQYF.

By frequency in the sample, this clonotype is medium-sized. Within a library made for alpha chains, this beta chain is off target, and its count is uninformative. Here the CDR3 reads CSAKTSGGTDTQYF. Written as DNA, the CDR3 is TGCAGTGCTAAGACTAGCGGAGGCACAGATACGCAGTATTTT. This rearrangement joins TRBV20-1 to TRBJ2-3; 9 positions match TRBD2. Germline CDR1 and CDR2: DFQATT and SNEGSKA (reference sequence). V shed 4 bases, J shed 1 base, and the junction held 3 bases outside the gene matches. CDR3 size: 14 residues.

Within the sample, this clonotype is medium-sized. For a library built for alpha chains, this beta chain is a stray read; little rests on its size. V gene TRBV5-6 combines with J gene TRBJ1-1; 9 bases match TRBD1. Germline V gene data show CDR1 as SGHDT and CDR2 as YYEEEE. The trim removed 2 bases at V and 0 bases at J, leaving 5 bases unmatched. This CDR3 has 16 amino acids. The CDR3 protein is CASSLRQGGMNTEAFF. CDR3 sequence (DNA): TGTGCCAGCAGCTTACGACAGGGGGGCATGAACACTGAAGCTTTCTTT. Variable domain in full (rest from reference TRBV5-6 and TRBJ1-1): DAGVTQSPTHLIKTRGQQVTLRCSPKSGHDTVSWYQQALGQGPQFIFQYYEEEERQRGNFPDRFSGHQFPNYSSELNVNALLLGDSALYLCASSLRQGGMNTEAFFGQGTRLTVV.

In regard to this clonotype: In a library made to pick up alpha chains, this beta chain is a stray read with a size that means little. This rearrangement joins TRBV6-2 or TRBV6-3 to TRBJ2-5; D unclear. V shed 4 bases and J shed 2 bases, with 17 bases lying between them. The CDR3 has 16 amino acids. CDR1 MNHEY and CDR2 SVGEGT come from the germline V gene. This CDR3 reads CASSFVTGRPQETQYF. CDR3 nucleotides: TGTGCCAGCAGTTTTGTTACCGGGCGGCCTCAAGAGACCCAGTACTTC.

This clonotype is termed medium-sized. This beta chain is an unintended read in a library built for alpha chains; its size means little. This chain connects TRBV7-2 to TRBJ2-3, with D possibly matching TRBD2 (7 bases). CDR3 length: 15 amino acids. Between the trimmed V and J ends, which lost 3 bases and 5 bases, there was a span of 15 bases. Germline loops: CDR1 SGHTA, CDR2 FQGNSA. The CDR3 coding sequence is TGTGCCAGCAGCTTCGTCGCGGGGGCGGTAGATACGCAGTATTTT. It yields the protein CASSFVAGAVDTQYF.

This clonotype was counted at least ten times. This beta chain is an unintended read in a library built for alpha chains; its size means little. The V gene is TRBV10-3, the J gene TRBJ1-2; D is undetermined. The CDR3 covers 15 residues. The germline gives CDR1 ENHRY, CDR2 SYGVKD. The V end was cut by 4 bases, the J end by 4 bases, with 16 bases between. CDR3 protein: CAISAETPTFYGYTF. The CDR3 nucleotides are TGTGCCATCAGTGCGGAGACGCCGACTTTCTATGGCTACACCTTC.

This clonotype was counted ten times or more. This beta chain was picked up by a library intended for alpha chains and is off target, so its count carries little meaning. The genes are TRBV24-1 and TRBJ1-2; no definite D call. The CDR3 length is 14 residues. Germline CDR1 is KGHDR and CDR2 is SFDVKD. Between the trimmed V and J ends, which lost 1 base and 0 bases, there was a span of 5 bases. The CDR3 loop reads CATSDFTTNYGYTF. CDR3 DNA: TGTGCCACCAGTGATTTTACAACTAACTATGGCTACACCTTC.

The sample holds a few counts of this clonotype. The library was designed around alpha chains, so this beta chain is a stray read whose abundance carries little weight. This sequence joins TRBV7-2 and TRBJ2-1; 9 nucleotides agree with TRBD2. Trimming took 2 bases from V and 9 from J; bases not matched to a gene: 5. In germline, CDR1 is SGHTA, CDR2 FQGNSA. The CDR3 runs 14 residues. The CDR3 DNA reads TGTGCCAGCAGCTTACTAGCGGGAACGAGTGAGCAGTTCTTC. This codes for CASSLLAGTSEQFF.

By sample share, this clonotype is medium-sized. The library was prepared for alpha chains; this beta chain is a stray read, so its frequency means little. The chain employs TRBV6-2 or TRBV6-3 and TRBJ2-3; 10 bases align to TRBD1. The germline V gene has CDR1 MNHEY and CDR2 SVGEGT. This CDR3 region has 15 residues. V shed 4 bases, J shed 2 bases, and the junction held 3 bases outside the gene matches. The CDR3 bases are TGTGCCAGCAGTTCCGACAGGGGGCACACAGATACGCAGTATTTT. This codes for CASSSDRGHTDTQYF.

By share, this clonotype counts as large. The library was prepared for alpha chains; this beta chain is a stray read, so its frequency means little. The CDR3, as DNA: TGTGCCAGCAGTTTAGTAATGAACACTGAAGCTTTCTTT. Protein sequence: CASSLVMNTEAFF. V is TRBV12-3 or TRBV12-4 and J is TRBJ1-1; no reliable D call. The CDR3 runs 13 residues. Trimming took 1 base from V and 0 from J, leaving 3 bases between them.

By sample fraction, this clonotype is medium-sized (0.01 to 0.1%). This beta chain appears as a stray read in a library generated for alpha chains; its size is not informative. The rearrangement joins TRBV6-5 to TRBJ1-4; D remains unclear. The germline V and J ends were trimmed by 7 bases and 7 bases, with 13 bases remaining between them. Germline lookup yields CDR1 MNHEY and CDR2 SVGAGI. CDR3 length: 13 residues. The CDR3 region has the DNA TGTGCCAGCAAACCCCCGGGGATTGAAAAACTGTTTTTT. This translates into CASKPPGIEKLFF.

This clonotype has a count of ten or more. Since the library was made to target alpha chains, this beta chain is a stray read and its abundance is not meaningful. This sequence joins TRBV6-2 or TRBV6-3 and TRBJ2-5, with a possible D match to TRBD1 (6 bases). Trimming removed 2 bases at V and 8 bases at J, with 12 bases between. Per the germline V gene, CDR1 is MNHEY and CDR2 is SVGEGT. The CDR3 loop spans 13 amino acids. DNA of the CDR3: TGTGCCAGCAGTTACCTTCGGGACACTACCCAGTACTTC. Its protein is CASSYLRDTTQYF.

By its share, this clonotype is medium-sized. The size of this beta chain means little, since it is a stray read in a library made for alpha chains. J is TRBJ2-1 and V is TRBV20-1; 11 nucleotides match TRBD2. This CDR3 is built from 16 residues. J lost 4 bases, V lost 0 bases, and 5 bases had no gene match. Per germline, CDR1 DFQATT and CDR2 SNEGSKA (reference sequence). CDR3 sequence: CSARDPGTSGYNEQFF. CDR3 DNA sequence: TGCAGTGCTAGAGATCCCGGGACTAGCGGATACAATGAGCAGTTCTTC.